Presented here are 8 T cell receptor beta chains from one specimen sequenced in a study of shared clonotypes between healthy human individuals. Method: immunoSEQ multiplex PCR; TCRdb's copy keeps in-frame clones and lacks some. The table shows approximately 700,000 clones, with roughly 72% occurring only once. The sample consisted of memory CD4+ T cells sorted from blood. Documented subset: CD45RA-negative fraction. The source is a woman younger than 45 in good health.

This clone has only one observation. Other DNA sequences in this specimen translate into the identical CDR3. The chain carries TRBV29-1 and TRBJ2-5; D is uncertain. The CDR3 has 10 amino acids. V was cut by 4 bases and J by 4 bases, with 4 bases left in between. Looked up from germline, CDR1 is SQVTM and CDR2 is ANQGSEA. The DNA for the CDR3 is TGCAGCGTTGGGGGAGAGACCCAGTACTTC. It is translated as CSVGGETQYF.

The sample holds one count of this clone. The genes are TRBV6-1 and TRBJ2-4, with D tentatively TRBD1 or TRBD2 (5 bases each). From germline, CDR1 is MNHNS and CDR2 SASEGT. V gave up 4 bases and J gave up 8 bases, with 9 bases separating them. CDR3 length: 12 residues. The CDR3 here is CASSAQGDIQYF. CDR3 nucleotides: TGTGCCAGCAGTGCCCAGGGAGACATTCAGTACTTC.

The chain couples TRBV7-8 to TRBJ1-5; possible D gene TRBD1, 6 bases. Germline assignment: CDR1 SGHVS and CDR2 FQNEAQ. The V and J ends lost 1 base and 2 bases respectively, with 9 bases between them. The CDR3 totals 15 residues. As DNA, the CDR3 is TGTGCCAGCAGCTTAGTTGGGGGCGGCAATCAGCCCCAGCATTTT. This translates into CASSLVGGGNQPQHF.

This clone turned up a few times. The chain uses TRBV27 and TRBJ2-7; D could derive from TRBD1 or TRBD2 (5 bases each). V lost 3 bases, J lost 3 bases, and 12 bases lay in between. The CDR3 runs to 14 residues. Looked up from germline, CDR1 is MNHEY and CDR2 is SMNVEV (reference sequence). The CDR3 bases are TGTGCCAGCAGTTTGTCGGGGACCGTCTACGAGCAGTACTTC. The encoded protein is CASSLSGTVYEQYF.

The V gene is TRBV29-1, the J gene TRBJ2-5; 11 nucleotides align to TRBD2. The length of the CDR3 is 14 residues. Trimming took 7 bases from V and 3 from J; bases not matched to a gene: 7. Germline V CDR1 and CDR2: SQVTM, ANQGSEA. CDR3: CSASGTSGKETQYF. CDR3 sequence (DNA): TGCAGCGCCTCCGGGACTAGCGGAAAAGAGACCCAGTACTTC. The variable domain in full, with the rest retrieved from reference TRBV29-1 and TRBJ2-5, is SAVISQKPSRDICQRGTSLTIQCQVDSQVTMMFWYRQQPGQSLTLIATANQGSEATYESGFVIDKFPISRPNLTFSTLTVSNMSPEDSSIYLCSASGTSGKETQYFGPGTRLLVL.

This chain joins TRBV4-1 and TRBJ1-3; D unresolved. CDR1 is MGHRA, CDR2 YSYEKL, per germline. The CDR3 is 15 residues long. The V end lost 0 bases, the J end lost 1 base, and 7 bases lay between the germline ends. CDR3 residues: CASSQDRRSGNTIYF. CDR3 in DNA: TGCGCCAGCAGCCAAGATCGTAGGTCTGGAAACACCATATATTTT.

The chain joins TRBV4-1 to TRBJ2-2, with D perhaps TRBD1 or TRBD2 (5 bases each). The CDR3 spans 18 residues. V lost 2 bases, J lost 8 bases, and 24 bases lay in between. From germline, CDR1 is MGHRA and CDR2 YSYEKL. The CDR3 region has the DNA TGCGCCAGCAGCCAACCCAACGTTGGGGGAGATACCGGGGGGGAGCTGTTTTTT. It translates to CASSQPNVGGDTGGELFF.

The chain carries TRBV6-5 and TRBJ2-5; D gene uncertain. V was cut by 4 bases and J by 1 base, with 10 bases left in between. The CDR3 is 14 amino acids. Germline assignment: CDR1 MNHEY and CDR2 SVGAGI. CDR3 region: CASSSTTPQETQYF. Here the CDR3 DNA reads TGTGCCAGCAGTTCTACGACACCCCAAGAGACCCAGTACTTC.